This T cell receptor beta chain came from a study of cytomegalovirus exposure and HLA in healthy donors. Study context: Across 350 to 500 genotyped donors, about 80% landed in the Caucasian-associated ancestry cluster. Study results and limitations: Reported findings show TCR beta sequences accurately forecast HLA-A and HLA-B alleles in most subjects.

With regard to this clone: Its target is unknown.

The CDR3 loop spans 13 amino acids. Germline loops: CDR1 MNHNS, CDR2 SASEGT. Trimming shortened V by 6 bases and J by 4 bases, and 10 bases separated the two germline ends. Primers for the PCR totalled 60 Vbeta and 13 Jbeta. Data came from immunoSEQ multiplex PCR; TCRdb stores just in-frame clones and leaves some out. The data hold about 150,000 clones, with 78% observed a single time. The genes are TRBV6-1 and TRBJ1-3; D possibly corresponds to TRBD1 (5 bases). The sequenced sample consisted of PBMCs. The receptor was isolated from a woman between 35 and 50 years old in good health and CMV-seropositive. CDR3: CASRQGAGNTIYF. The CDR3 DNA follows: TGTGCCAGCAGGCAGGGTGCGGGAAACACCATATATTTT.